These 5 T cell receptor beta chains originate from one sample sequenced in a study of tumor T cells in aggressive B-cell lymphoma. Sequencing was performed with immunoSEQ multiplex PCR; in TCRdb, only in-frame clones are kept and a portion is missing. Of some 10,000 clones in the sample, about 88% are singletons; the top ten hold 2% to 2.5%. Sequenced sample: tumor tissue. These receptor sequences come from an adult with diffuse large B cell lymphoma.

V is TRBV4-3 and J is TRBJ2-6, with 8 nucleotides matching TRBD1. Unmatched junction bases numbered 9, after V lost 4 bases and J lost 1 base. Germline V lookup: CDR1 LGHNA, CDR2 YSLEER. The CDR3 runs to 18 residues. CDR3 DNA: TGCGCCAGCAGCCCAGACAGGGGTTTCTCTTCTGGGGCCAACGTCCTGACTTTC. It translates to CASSPDRGFSSGANVLTF.

The V call is TRBV28, the J call TRBJ2-6; perhaps TRBD1 as D (5 bases). This CDR3 is built from 15 residues. The V and J ends lost 7 bases and 1 base respectively, with 11 bases between them. From germline, CDR1 is MDHEN and CDR2 SYDVKM. The chain's CDR3 is CASTKAGSGANVLTF. The DNA of the CDR3 is TGTGCCAGCACCAAAGCAGGGTCTGGGGCCAACGTCCTGACTTTC.

CDR3 region: CASSTGTGRYF. CDR3 coding DNA: TGCGCCAGCAGTACCGGGACAGGTCGGTACTTC. J is TRBJ2-7 and V is TRBV10-2; 8 nucleotides line up with TRBD1. The J segment lost 12 bases and the V segment lost 5 bases, leaving 6 bases of the junction unmatched. This CDR3 is built from 11 residues. Looked up from germline, CDR1 is WSHSY and CDR2 is SAAADI.

This chain connects TRBV10-3 to TRBJ1-2; the D gene is possibly TRBD1 (5 bases). This CDR3 region has 17 residues. Trimming left V 3 bases short and J 3 bases short, with 20 bases between. The germline V gene has CDR1 ENHRY and CDR2 SYGVKD. DNA for the CDR3: TGTGCCATCAGTGATACTCCGGCGGGGCAGAAGGACTATGGCTACACCTTC. Its protein is CAISDTPAGQKDYGYTF.

The chain combines TRBV7-9 with TRBJ2-5, with D perhaps matching TRBD2 (6 bases). Germline V gives CDR1 SEHNR, CDR2 FQNEAQ (reference sequence). This CDR3 contains 12 residues. Trimming pared 8 bases from V and 1 base from J, leaving 8 bases between. The CDR3 sequence: CASRSGQETQYF. The CDR3 bases are TGTGCCAGCCGTAGCGGCCAAGAGACCCAGTACTTC. Combining the CDR3 with reference TRBV7-9 and TRBJ2-5 gives the whole variable domain DTGVSQNPRHKITKRGQNVTFRCDPISEHNRLYWYRQTLGQGPEFLTYFQNEAQLEKSRLLSDRFSAERPKGSFSTLEIQRTEQGDSAMYLCASRSGQETQYFGPGTRLLVL.